The rows below give T cell receptor beta chains drawn from one sample of a study of CD8 T cells in ankylosing spondylitis. Each CDR3 protein gets one entry after TCRdb re-called the 5' RACE reads with MiXCR. The sample contains 200,000 to 250,000 distinct CDR3 sequences, roughly 24% of which appear only once. The specimen sequenced was blood, either unsorted or a sorted T cell fraction (not recorded which). Receptors were obtained from a male donor with ankylosing spondylitis or in good health (not recorded which). Both conserved end residues are part of each CDR3. A D gene is named only where the DNA matches it firmly. For some rows the clone size is stated as once, few or many, or as a class when expanded; others skip it.

v_call	clone_size	j_call	d_call	cdr3_nt	cdr3_aa
TRBV29-1	-	TRBJ2-7	TRBD1	TGCAGCGTCTCCGACAGGGCTAAGAGATACTTC	CSVSDRAKRYF
TRBV20-1	-	TRBJ2-5	-	TGCAGTGCCCCCGGGGCTACCCAAGAGACCCAGTACTTC	CSAPGATQETQYF
TRBV6-1	-	TRBJ2-7	-	TGTGCCAGCAGTGAATCAAACAGGGGGAGGGACCGCGAGCAGTACTTC	CASSESNRGRDREQYF
TRBV6-5	-	TRBJ1-6	-	TGTGCCAGCAGTTACGAACAGGGAAAAAATTCACCCCTCCACTTT	CASSYEQGKNSPLHF
TRBV28	many	TRBJ2-2	TRBD1	TGTGCCAGCAGGCTAGGGGACAGGGGGCGATCGGAGCTGTTTTTT	CASRLGDRGRSELFF
TRBV20-1	-	TRBJ2-1	-	TGCAGTGCCCCGAGATCTCATGAGCAGTTCTTC	CSAPRSHEQFF
TRBV12-3/TRBV12-4	many	TRBJ2-5	-	TGTGCCAGCAGTTTGAAGATTCAAGAGACCCAGTACTTC	CASSLKIQETQYF
TRBV20-1	many	TRBJ1-1	-	TGCAGTGCTTCCGACGGGGGAAGCTCAAACACTGAAGCTTTCTTT	CSASDGGSSNTEAFF
TRBV5-1	few	TRBJ2-7	-	TGCGCCAGCAGCAAGAGCAGCTCCTACGAGCAGTACTTC	CASSKSSSYEQYF
TRBV29-1	few	TRBJ2-5	-	TGCAGCGTTCGATTAGAGACCCAGTACTTC	CSVRLETQYF
TRBV20-1	few	TRBJ2-3	-	TGCAGTGCCCAGATAGCGGTCACAGATACGCAGTATTTT	CSAQIAVTDTQYF
TRBV15	-	TRBJ1-6	-	TGTGCCACCACCCCGGGACAAAGGAATTCACCCCTCCACTTT	CATTPGQRNSPLHF
TRBV20-1	few	TRBJ2-5	TRBD2	TGCAGTGCGTTAGGACTAGCGGGAGTGGAGACCCAGTACTTC	CSALGLAGVETQYF
TRBV10-3	-	TRBJ1-5	-	TGTGCCATCAGGGGCGACAGAAACAATCAGCCCCAGCATTTT	CAIRGDRNNQPQHF
TRBV4-1	many	TRBJ1-5	TRBD1	TGCGCCAGCAGCACAGGGGCGTCTAGCAATCAGCCCCAGCATTTT	CASSTGASSNQPQHF
TRBV24-1	many	TRBJ2-1	-	TGTGCCACCAGTGATTTCGGTAATGAGCAGTTCTTC	CATSDFGNEQFF
TRBV3-1	many	TRBJ2-2	-	TGTGCCAGCAGCCAAGGGACTCCCGTCGGGGAGCTGTTTTTT	CASSQGTPVGELFF
TRBV20-1	few	TRBJ2-3	-	TGCAGTGCTGGTATCCCTGGCACAGATACGCAGTATTTT	CSAGIPGTDTQYF
TRBV12-3/TRBV12-4	once	TRBJ1-5	-	TGTGCCAGCAGCGGACAGTTCAATCAGCCCCAGCATTTT	CASSGQFNQPQHF
TRBV20-1	-	TRBJ2-2	TRBD1	TGCAGTGCTAGTCCAGGGGGTTCCACCGGGGAGCTGTTTTTT	CSASPGGSTGELFF
TRBV20-1	many	TRBJ1-4	-	TGCAGTGCTGTTGGGGTTGTGGGGATTGCAACTAATGAAAAACTGTTTTTT	CSAVGVVGIATNEKLFF
TRBV29-1	-	TRBJ2-5	-	TGCAGCTCCACCCTACCTAGCGAGACCCAGTACTTC	CSSTLPSETQYF
TRBV4-1	many	TRBJ2-4	TRBD2	TGCGCCAGCAGCCCGGGGGGGATAGCCAAAAACATTCAGTACTTC	CASSPGGIAKNIQYF
TRBV7-2	-	TRBJ1-4	-	TGTGCCAGCAGCCCCCCAGGCTCTGCAACTAATGAAAAACTGTTTTTT	CASSPPGSATNEKLFF
TRBV12-5	many	TRBJ2-5	TRBD2	TGTGCTAGTGGTTTAGCGGGGTCGGAGACCCAGTACTTC	CASGLAGSETQYF
TRBV10-3	-	TRBJ1-1	TRBD1	TGTGCCATCAGTGAACCTACAGGGGCGGTAAACACTGAAGCTTTCTTT	CAISEPTGAVNTEAFF
TRBV29-1	few	TRBJ2-5	-	TGCAGCGTTACGACAGTACAAGAGACCCAGTACTTC	CSVTTVQETQYF
TRBV10-3	-	TRBJ2-6	-	TGTGCCTCCCGGGCTGGGGCCAACGTCCTGACTTTC	CASRAGANVLTF
TRBV20-1	many	TRBJ2-1	-	TGCAGTGCTAGGGAGGGACTCCCCCGGAATGAGCAGTTCTTC	CSAREGLPRNEQFF
TRBV5-5	-	TRBJ2-5	-	TGTGCCAGCAGCCCACAGGGCGGGGTCCAGACCCAGTACTTC	CASSPQGGVQTQYF
TRBV20-1	few	TRBJ2-1	TRBD1	TGCAGTGCTAGATCCCTCCAGGGGGCGGAGGGCCCGTACAATGAGCAGTTCTTC	CSARSLQGAEGPYNEQFF
TRBV5-1	few	TRBJ2-2	TRBD1	TGCGCCAGCAGCAGCCGGACAGGGGACACCGGGGAGCTGTTTTTT	CASSSRTGDTGELFF
TRBV20-1	many	TRBJ1-5	-	TGCAGTGTTGAAGGGAGCAATCAGCCCCAGCATTTT	CSVEGSNQPQHF
TRBV5-1	few	TRBJ2-6	-	TGCGCCAGCAGCTTGGGTACAGGGCCCATACCTGGGGCCAACGTCCTGACTTTC	CASSLGTGPIPGANVLTF
TRBV25-1	many	TRBJ2-5	-	TGTGCCAGCAGTGAAGTACGAGTCCAGGGGCAAGAGACCCAGTACTTC	CASSEVRVQGQETQYF
TRBV28	many	TRBJ2-4	TRBD1	TGTGCCAGCAGTCCGGGACAGAGCTTCAAAAACATTCAGTACTTC	CASSPGQSFKNIQYF
TRBV7-8	few	TRBJ2-3	TRBD2	TGTGCCAGCAGCTTAGTAGATGGGAGGGCCGATACGCAGTATTTT	CASSLVDGRADTQYF
TRBV12-3/TRBV12-4	-	TRBJ1-5	TRBD1	TGTGCCAGCATCCTGGACAGGGGAGGCAATCAGCCCCAGCATTTT	CASILDRGGNQPQHF
TRBV12-3/TRBV12-4	few	TRBJ2-1	-	TGTGCCAGCACCTCAACAAAGCACTCCTACAATGAGCAGTTCTTC	CASTSTKHSYNEQFF
TRBV7-2	few	TRBJ2-5	-	TGTGCCAGCAGCTTATCCTTGGCTAGACAAGAGACCCAGTACTTC	CASSLSLARQETQYF
TRBV9	-	TRBJ1-2	-	TGTGCCAGCAGCGTAGAGCCAGCCCCGAGGTATGGCTACACCTTC	CASSVEPAPRYGYTF
TRBV4-2	many	TRBJ2-3	-	TGTGCCAGCAGCCAAGGATCAAGGGGTGGCACAGATACGCAGTATTTT	CASSQGSRGGTDTQYF
TRBV5-1	-	TRBJ2-5	-	TGCGCCAGCAGCCCGGGACACGAGGGGGAGACCCAGTACTTC	CASSPGHEGETQYF
TRBV20-1	few	TRBJ2-3	TRBD2	TGCAGTGCTACCCGACTAGCGGGAGCAGATACGCAGTATTTT	CSATRLAGADTQYF
TRBV29-1	few	TRBJ2-1	-	TGCAGCGTTGGATCCCGTAGCCTCGGGGTGGAGTTCTTC	CSVGSRSLGVEFF
TRBV5-1	-	TRBJ1-1	-	TGCGCCAGCAGCTTGAGGGCAGGGCAAAGGAACACTGAAGCTTTCTTT	CASSLRAGQRNTEAFF
TRBV27	many	TRBJ2-1	TRBD2	TGTGCCAGCAGTCCCGGACTTGTTAAGGGAGGGAATGAGCAGTTCTTC	CASSPGLVKGGNEQFF
TRBV20-1	-	TRBJ2-4	TRBD2	TGCAGTGCTCCTCCGGGACTAGCGGGAGCCAGTCAGTACTTC	CSAPPGLAGASQYF
TRBV4-1	-	TRBJ1-2	-	TGCGCCAGCAGCCAAGAACAGTCCGTGCGCGGCTACACCTTC	CASSQEQSVRGYTF
TRBV2	-	TRBJ2-2	-	TGTGCCAGCGGTGGCAGGGAGGACACCGGGGAGCTGTTTTTT	CASGGREDTGELFF
TRBV11-2	-	TRBJ2-7	-	TGTGCCAGCAGCTTATTCGCCGTACAGGGAATCCCCTACGAGCAGTACTTC	CASSLFAVQGIPYEQYF
TRBV18	-	TRBJ2-6	-	TGTGCCAGCTCACCGGCCCCATCAGGGGCCAACGTCCTGACTTTC	CASSPAPSGANVLTF
TRBV20-1	-	TRBJ2-1	-	TGCAGTGCTATCCGTTTGGGCAGCGCCTACAATGAGCAGTTGTTC	CSAIRLGSAYNEQLF
TRBV20-1	many	TRBJ2-5	-	TGCAGTGCCGGCAGGGGAGGGCAAGAGACCCAGTACTTC	CSAGRGGQETQYF
TRBV5-1	few	TRBJ2-1	TRBD1	TGCGCCAGCAGTGACAGGGCGCAGGGTGAGCAGTTCTTC	CASSDRAQGEQFF
TRBV29-1	many	TRBJ2-3	-	TGCAGCGTATCAGAGACTAGCACAGATACGCAGTATTTT	CSVSETSTDTQYF
TRBV3-1	-	TRBJ2-5	-	TGTGCCAGCAGCCCAGAGACAGGGAGGGTAGCAGAGACCCAGTACTTC	CASSPETGRVAETQYF
TRBV20-1	-	TRBJ2-7	TRBD2	TGCAGTGCTACCAGTCCCGAGACTAGCGGGAGGGACAGGAGGTACGAGCAGTACTTC	CSATSPETSGRDRRYEQYF
TRBV7-2	few	TRBJ2-5	-	TGTGCCAGCAGCCCCGAGCCTTCGGTAACCCAGTACTTC	CASSPEPSVTQYF
TRBV14	-	TRBJ2-1	-	TGTGCCAGCAGCCAAGAAGGGGACTGGACAAGCATCAATGAGCAGTTCTTC	CASSQEGDWTSINEQFF